This T cell receptor beta chain stems from a study of shared clonotypes between healthy human individuals. Here immunoSEQ multiplex PCR was the method, and the copy in TCRdb shows in-frame clones only, minus some. The data contain some 2,000,000 clones, roughly 95% of them singletons. The CDR3 has 14 residues. Germline CDR1 is MNHNS and CDR2 is SASEGT. Deletions cut 2 bases from V and 5 bases from J, with 12 bases between. The clonotype was recovered from a man aged 18 to 35 in good health. V is TRBV6-1 and J is TRBJ1-2; D remains ambiguous. Source material: naive CD4+ T cells sorted from blood. The subset was: CD45RA+ positively selected. CDR3 sequence: CASSEMIFSYGYTF. The CDR3 region has the DNA TGTGCCAGCAGTGAAATGATCTTTTCTTATGGCTACACCTTC.